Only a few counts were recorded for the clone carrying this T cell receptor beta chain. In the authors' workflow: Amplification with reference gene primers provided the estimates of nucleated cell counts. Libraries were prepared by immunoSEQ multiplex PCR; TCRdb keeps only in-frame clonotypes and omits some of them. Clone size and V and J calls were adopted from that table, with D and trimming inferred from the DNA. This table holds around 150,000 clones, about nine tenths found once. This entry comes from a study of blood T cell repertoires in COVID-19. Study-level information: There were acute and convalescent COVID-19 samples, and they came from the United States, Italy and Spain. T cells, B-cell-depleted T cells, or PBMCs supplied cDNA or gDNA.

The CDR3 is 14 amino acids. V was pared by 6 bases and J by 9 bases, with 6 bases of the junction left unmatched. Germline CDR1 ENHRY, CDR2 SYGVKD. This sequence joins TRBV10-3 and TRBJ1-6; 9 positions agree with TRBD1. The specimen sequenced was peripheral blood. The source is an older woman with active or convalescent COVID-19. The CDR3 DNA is TGTGCCATCAGCAGGACAGGGGCTAGTTCACCCCTCCACTTT. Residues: CAISRTGASSPLHF.